This TCR beta chain derives from a study of CD8 T cells in ankylosing spondylitis. Notes on the study in general: Peripheral blood held disease-linked clones only at relatively low frequency, and these were CD8+. Disease-linked clones reportedly concentrated significantly in matched ankylosing spondylitis synovial fluid. Characteristic, it appeared, of ankylosing spondylitis blood was a TCR beta motif of eight or nine highly homologous variants.

The CDR3 contains 13 residues. The V gene's germline CDR1 is SGHRS and CDR2 YFSETQ. Between the trimmed V and J ends, which lost 4 bases and 5 bases, there was a span of 10 bases. Quantitative 5'-RACE with molecular barcodes generated TCR beta libraries. TCRdb passed the 5' RACE reads through MiXCR, listing each CDR3 protein once. The sample has 250,000 to 300,000 distinct CDR3 sequences; around 20% are singletons. This clonotype was detected many times. The antigen is unknown. Sequencing was performed on blood, either unsorted or a sorted T cell fraction (not recorded which). This clonotype originated in a male donor with ankylosing spondylitis or in good health (not recorded which). The chain combines TRBV5-1 with TRBJ1-5; D gene unclear. The chain's CDR3 is CASSRDGDQPQHF. The CDR3 DNA reads as TGCGCCAGCAGCCGAGACGGAGATCAGCCCCAGCATTTT.